A selection of T cell receptor beta chains follows, all from one sample in a study of blood T cell repertoires in COVID-19. The assay was immunoSEQ multiplex PCR, and TCRdb's table has in-frame clones only and misses some. This table holds about 92,000 clones, around 85% found once. Material: peripheral blood. These receptors all come from a man aged 80 or over with acute or convalescent COVID-19. Both conserved end residues are part of each CDR3. Size values are once, few and many counts, or a class for expanded clones, and some rows have none.

v_call	j_call	clone_size	cdr3_aa
TRBV3-1/TRBV3-2	TRBJ1-2	.	CASTPNRGNNYGYTF
TRBV11-2	TRBJ1-3	.	CASSLSSIRAPSRNTIYF
TRBV4-3	TRBJ2-1	few	CASSQDLGSMAGGPDSEQFF
TRBV19	TRBJ1-1	.	CASSISQGRNTEAFF
TRBV7-2	TRBJ2-2	.	CASSRDRGTGELFF
TRBV6-5	TRBJ1-1	.	CASSWRTEAFF
TRBV19	TRBJ1-3	.	CASSTPTGVGNTIYF
TRBV2	TRBJ2-7	.	CASRGGQGAPYEQYF
TRBV2	TRBJ1-2	.	CASSEVEGGGYTF
TRBV19	TRBJ1-5	.	CASSMREFRISNQPQHF
TRBV5-4	TRBJ1-3	few	CASSLDAGSGNTIYF
TRBV5-5	TRBJ1-2	.	CASSLPGGNYGYTF
TRBV7-9	TRBJ2-7	.	CASSTGLAGLYEQYF
TRBV12-3/TRBV12-4	TRBJ1-2	.	CASSFRQGGGYTF
TRBV19	TRBJ1-5	.	CASTRGNQPQHF
TRBV9	TRBJ2-1	once	CASSQRNSDNEQFF
TRBV2	TRBJ2-1	few	CASSGGLAGVEQFF
TRBV4-1	TRBJ1-4	.	CASSPRAGGEEKLFF
TRBV3-1/TRBV3-2	TRBJ2-3	.	CASSQEGAGGTDTQYF
TRBV2	TRBJ2-1	.	CASSASGSIYNEQFF
TRBV6-5	TRBJ2-7	.	CAGGTSGRNEQYF
TRBV28	TRBJ2-1	.	CASSSPTGSSYNEQFF
TRBV5-6	TRBJ2-7	.	CASNTDFTSGSSYEQYF
TRBV29-1	TRBJ2-3	.	CSANGNSGGSTDTQYF
TRBV7-3	TRBJ2-1	once	CASSPGLAGSNEQFF
TRBV6-1	TRBJ2-7	.	CASSDHLGRVAYEQYF
TRBV29-1	TRBJ2-2	.	CSALDTGELFF
TRBV5-6	TRBJ2-1	.	CASSLGQGTYNEQFF
TRBV9	TRBJ1-1	.	CASSVEPQGQTEAFF
TRBV6-2/TRBV6-3	TRBJ1-6	.	CASSRKTGPYNSPLHF
TRBV20-1	TRBJ2-7	.	CSATPRGEQYF
TRBV7-7	TRBJ2-2	.	CASSLDRGAGELFF
TRBV2	TRBJ2-7	.	CASSDPGENYEQYF
TRBV9	TRBJ1-2	once	CASSVVGASGYTF
TRBV21-1	TRBJ1-4	.	CASSNPRETNEKLFF
TRBV15	TRBJ1-2	.	CATSRGRVFNYGYTF
TRBV6-5	TRBJ1-4	.	CASTRVNEKLFF
TRBV19	TRBJ2-7	.	CASSDRGYEQYF